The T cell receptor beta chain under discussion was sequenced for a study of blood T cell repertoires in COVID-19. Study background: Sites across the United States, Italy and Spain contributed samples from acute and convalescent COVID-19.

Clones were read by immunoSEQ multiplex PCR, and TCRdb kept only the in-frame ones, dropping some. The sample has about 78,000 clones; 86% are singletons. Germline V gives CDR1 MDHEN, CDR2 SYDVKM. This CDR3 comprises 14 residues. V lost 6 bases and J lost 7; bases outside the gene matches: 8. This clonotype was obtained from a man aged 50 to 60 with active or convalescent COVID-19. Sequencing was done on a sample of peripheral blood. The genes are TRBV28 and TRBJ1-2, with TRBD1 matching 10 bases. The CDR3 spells CASSTRQGALGYTF. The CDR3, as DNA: TGTGCCAGCAGCACCCGACAGGGGGCACTTGGCTACACCTTC.